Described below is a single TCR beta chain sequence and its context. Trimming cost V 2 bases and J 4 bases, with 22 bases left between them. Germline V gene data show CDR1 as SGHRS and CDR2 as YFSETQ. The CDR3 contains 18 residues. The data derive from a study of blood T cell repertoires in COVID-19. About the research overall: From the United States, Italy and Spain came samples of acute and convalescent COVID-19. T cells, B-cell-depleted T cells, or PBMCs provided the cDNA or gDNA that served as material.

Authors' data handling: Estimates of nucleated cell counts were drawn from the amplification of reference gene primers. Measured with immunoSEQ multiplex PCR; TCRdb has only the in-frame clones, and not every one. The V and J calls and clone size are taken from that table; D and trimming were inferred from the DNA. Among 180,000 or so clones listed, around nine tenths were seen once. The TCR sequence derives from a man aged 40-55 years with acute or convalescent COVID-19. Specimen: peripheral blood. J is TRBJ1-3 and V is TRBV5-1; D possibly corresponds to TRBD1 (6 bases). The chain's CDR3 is CASSLPPGPRGTGNTIYF. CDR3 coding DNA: TGCGCCAGCAGCTTACCCCCGGGACCCAGGGGTACCGGAAACACCATATATTTT.